Listed here are 28 T cell receptor beta chains from one sample, sequenced in a study of blood T cell repertoires in COVID-19. Clones were read by immunoSEQ multiplex PCR, and TCRdb kept only the in-frame ones, dropping some. The table includes about 110,000 clones, roughly 85% detected once. The sample was peripheral blood. These receptors all stem from an elderly woman with active or convalescent COVID-19.

The rearrangement uses TRBV11-2 and TRBJ2-3; TRBD1 matches 7 bases. The V and J ends lost 1 base and 3 bases, in that order; junction bases with no gene match: 13. Germline loops: CDR1 SGHAT, CDR2 FQNNGV. The CDR3 runs 18 residues. The CDR3 DNA sequence: TGTGCCAGCAGCTTAGCCCTCCTCCGGGACAGTTCGACAGATACGCAGTATTTT. Translated: CASSLALLRDSSTDTQYF.

The chain uses TRBV2 and TRBJ1-3; D possibly corresponds to TRBD1 (6 bases). Germline CDR1 is SNHLY and CDR2 is FYNNEI. The CDR3 covers 13 residues. Trimming shortened V by 4 bases and J by 4 bases, and 8 bases separated the two germline ends. In nucleotides, the CDR3 is TGTGCCAGCAGTGGGGACACGGGAAACACCATATATTTT. This codes for CASSGDTGNTIYF. Full variable domain (outside the CDR3, taken from reference TRBV2 and TRBJ1-3): EPEVTQTPSHQVTQMGQEVILRCVPISNHLYFYWYRQILGQKVEFLVSFYNNEISEKSEIFDDQFSVERPDGSNFTLKIRSTKLEDSAMYFCASSGDTGNTIYFGEGSWLTVV.

This chain links TRBV6-1 with TRBJ1-1; 9 bases map to TRBD1. This CDR3 is built from 17 residues. V dropped 2 bases and J dropped 4; count of bases not matched to a gene: 11. The V gene's germline CDR1 is MNHNS and CDR2 SASEGT. CDR3 sequence: CASSERWGTGKSTEAFF. The CDR3 DNA is TGTGCCAGCAGTGAAAGGTGGGGGACAGGGAAGAGCACTGAAGCTTTCTTT.

V gene TRBV29-1 combines with J gene TRBJ2-1; 11 bases align to TRBD1. The CDR3 loop spans 13 amino acids. Germline assignment: CDR1 SQVTM and CDR2 ANQGSEA. V shed 8 bases, J shed 9 bases, and the junction held 9 bases outside the gene matches. In DNA form, the CDR3 reads TGCAGCTCCGGACAGGGGGCCAACAGTGAGCAGTTCTTC. Encoded protein: CSSGQGANSEQFF.

The V gene is TRBV5-1, the J gene TRBJ1-2; D unclear. Trimming took 4 bases from V and 8 from J, leaving 18 bases between them. The CDR3 totals 14 residues. The germline V gene encodes CDR1 SGHRS and CDR2 YFSETQ. CDR3 loop: CASSPPALGGGYTF. The CDR3 bases are TGCGCCAGCAGCCCCCCCGCATTGGGAGGGGGCTACACCTTC.

There are a few counts of this clone. The chain links TRBV27 to TRBJ2-2, with 12 bases identical to TRBD2. Germline CDR1 is MNHEY and CDR2 is SMNVEV (reference sequence). V lost 7 bases, J lost 3 bases, and 3 bases stayed unmatched. The CDR3 loop spans 15 amino acids. This CDR3 is CASTRLAGDTGELFF. For the CDR3, the DNA is TGTGCCAGCACTAGACTAGCGGGAGACACCGGGGAGCTGTTTTTT.

The chain employs TRBV7-3 and TRBJ2-5; TRBD2 aligns across 10 bases. This CDR3 region has 16 residues. J lost 1 base, V lost 5 bases, and 7 bases had no gene match. Germline V lookup: CDR1 SGHTA, CDR2 FQGTGA. The CDR3, as DNA: TGTGCCAGCAGCCCTTTAGCGGGAGGCCCCCAAGAGACCCAGTACTTC. It codes for CASSPLAGGPQETQYF. Based on the CDR3 plus reference TRBV7-3 and TRBJ2-5, the full variable domain is GAGVSQTPSNKVTEKGKYVELRCDPISGHTALYWYRQSLGQGPEFLIYFQGTGAADDSGLPNDRFFAVRPEGSVSTLKIQRTERGDSAVYLCASSPLAGGPQETQYFGPGTRLLVL.

The chain uses TRBV14 and TRBJ1-3; D is possibly TRBD1 (5 bases). The length of the CDR3 is 16 residues. The V end was cut by 3 bases, the J end by 5 bases, with 17 bases between. Germline V lookup: CDR1 SGHDN, CDR2 FVKESK. CDR3 DNA sequence: TGTGCCAGCAGCCATGCCCGTGGGGCAGGAAGAAACACCATATATTTT. This translates into CASSHARGAGRNTIYF.

This clone turned up a few times. The chain joins TRBV19 to TRBJ2-3; perhaps TRBD2 as D (5 bases). CDR1 and CDR2 from the germline V gene are LNHDA and SQIVND (reference sequence). Between the trimmed V and J ends, which lost 8 bases and 3 bases, there was a span of 18 bases. The CDR3 is 15 amino acids. Here the CDR3 reads CASLPSAGLTDTQYF. CDR3 sequence (DNA): TGTGCCAGTCTACCCTCGGCGGGCCTAACAGATACGCAGTATTTT.

The table lists this clone with a few counts. The J gene is TRBJ1-2, the V gene TRBV30, with 7 bases aligning to TRBD1. Trimming removed 0 bases from V and 4 bases from J; junction bases left unmatched: 2. Germline CDR1 GTSNPN, CDR2 SVGIG (reference sequence). The CDR3 extends over 13 amino acids. Here the CDR3 DNA reads TGTGCCTGGAGTGTGGACAGGCTCTATGGCTACACCTTC. Its translation: CAWSVDRLYGYTF.

This clone has just a few counts. The V and J genes are TRBV5-8 and TRBJ1-4; TRBD1 matches at 7 bases. From germline, CDR1 is SGHTS and CDR2 YDEGEE. CDR3 length: 16 residues. J gave up 4 bases and V 4 bases, and 10 bases lay outside the gene matches. In nucleotides, the CDR3 is TGTGCCAGCAGCCCCGGAGAAAGGGGGCTTAATGAAAAACTGTTTTTT. This translates into CASSPGERGLNEKLFF. Variable domain in full (rest from reference TRBV5-8 and TRBJ1-4): EAGVTQSPTHLIKTRGQQATLRCSPISGHTSVYWYQQALGLGLQFLLWYDEGEERNRGNFPPRFSGRQFPNYSSELNVNALELEDSALYLCASSPGERGLNEKLFFGSGTQLSVL.

The chain has TRBV28 and TRBJ2-7, with 10 bases fitting TRBD1. V lost 6 bases, J lost 7 bases, and 9 bases stayed unmatched. The CDR3 loop spans 14 amino acids. CDR1 and CDR2 from the germline V gene are MDHEN and SYDVKM. The CDR3, as DNA: TGTGCCAGCAGATCCGGGACAGGGGTGGAAGAGCAGTACTTC. This translates into CASRSGTGVEEQYF.

In this sample, this clone turned up once. This chain connects TRBV4-2 to TRBJ2-3, with TRBD2 matching 7 bases. The J segment lost 1 base and the V segment lost 3 bases, leaving 7 bases of the junction unmatched. The CDR3 loop spans 16 amino acids. Germline CDR1 and CDR2: LGHNA and YNFKEQ. CDR3 amino acids: CASSQGSSGGTDTQYF. CDR3 sequence (DNA): TGTGCCAGCAGCCAGGGCTCTAGCGGAGGCACAGATACGCAGTATTTT.

J is TRBJ2-6 and V is TRBV19; 13 nucleotides align to TRBD2. The CDR3 sequence is 17 residues long. V gave up 4 bases and J gave up 4 bases; unmatched junction bases: 4. Germline values: CDR1 LNHDA, CDR2 SQIVND (reference sequence). The CDR3 spells CASSKTSGRSGANVLTF. Written as DNA, the CDR3 is TGTGCCAGTAGTAAGACTAGCGGGAGGAGCGGGGCCAACGTCCTGACTTTC.

This clone was counted only a few times. V usage is TRBV30 and J usage is TRBJ2-1; D call uncertain. Germline CDR1 GTSNPN, CDR2 SVGIG (reference sequence). CDR3 size: 13 residues. Trimming removed 0 bases at V and 4 bases at J, with 7 bases between. The CDR3 DNA is TGTGCCTGGAGTGTACTGTTTTACAATGAGCAGTTCTTC. This translates into CAWSVLFYNEQFF.

V gene TRBV5-1 combines with J gene TRBJ2-1; D might be TRBD1 (5 bases). The length of the CDR3 is 13 residues. CDR1 is SGHRS, CDR2 YFSETQ, per germline. With 2 bases removed from V and 9 bases from J, the gap between germline ends came to 12 bases. In DNA form, the CDR3 reads TGCGCCAGCAGCTTAGGCCGACAGACTGAGCAGTTCTTC. Its translation: CASSLGRQTEQFF.

This clone occurred a few times. This chain joins TRBV25-1 and TRBJ1-3; TRBD1 matches at 8 bases. Trimming removed 3 bases from V and 4 bases from J; junction bases left unmatched: 5. Germline values: CDR1 MGHDK, CDR2 SYGVNS. The CDR3 runs 15 residues. CDR3 in amino acids: CASSDPRQGGNTIYF. Written as DNA, the CDR3 is TGTGCCAGCAGTGACCCCCGACAGGGGGGAAACACCATATATTTT.

In this sample, this clone turned up once. The CDR3 DNA follows: TGTGCCAGCAGCTTTGGGCCCACTGAAGCTTTCTTT. This gives the protein CASSFGPTEAFF. V usage is TRBV5-6 and J usage is TRBJ1-1; D remains ambiguous. V was trimmed by 2 bases and J by 4 bases, leaving 6 bases between them. This CDR3 spans 12 amino acids. The germline V gene encodes CDR1 SGHDT and CDR2 YYEEEE. Variable domain in full (rest from reference TRBV5-6 and TRBJ1-1): DAGVTQSPTHLIKTRGQQVTLRCSPKSGHDTVSWYQQALGQGPQFIFQYYEEEERQRGNFPDRFSGHQFPNYSSELNVNALLLGDSALYLCASSFGPTEAFFGQGTRLTVV.

In its sample, this clone was seen once. The chain combines TRBV4-2 with TRBJ2-1; no reliable D call. CDR3 size: 14 residues. Trimming took off 2 bases at V and 7 bases at J, with 12 bases between the two ends. Germline V CDR1 and CDR2: LGHNA, YNFKEQ. The CDR3 is CASSQTRSGNEQFF. In DNA form, the CDR3 reads TGTGCCAGCAGCCAAACCCGCTCCGGTAATGAGCAGTTCTTC.

This clone came up once. The chain recombines TRBV29-1 with TRBJ2-1; 7 positions agree with TRBD1. This CDR3 contains 15 residues. Trimming removed 7 bases from V and 0 bases from J; junction bases left unmatched: 9. Germline CDR1 SQVTM, CDR2 ANQGSEA. CDR3 loop: CSARGGESSYNEQFF. In nucleotides, the CDR3 is TGCAGCGCAAGAGGGGGCGAGAGCTCCTACAATGAGCAGTTCTTC.

CDR3 nucleotides: TGTGCCAGTAGAGGTCGGGGCGGACAGTTAGCCAAAAACATTCAGTACTTC. This encodes CASRGRGGQLAKNIQYF. This rearrangement joins TRBV19 to TRBJ2-4, with D possibly being TRBD1 (6 bases). Trimming removed 6 bases from V and 0 bases from J, with 18 bases in between. The CDR3 covers 17 residues. CDR1 and CDR2 from the germline V gene are LNHDA and SQIVND (reference sequence).

The gene calls are TRBV29-1 and TRBJ1-4, with TRBD1 matching 7 bases. J was trimmed by 3 bases and V by 5 bases; bases with no gene match: 3. Germline V CDR1 and CDR2: SQVTM, ANQGSEA. The CDR3 loop spans 13 amino acids. The CDR3 sequence: CSVFGTANEKLFF. CDR3 sequence (DNA): TGCAGCGTTTTCGGGACAGCTAATGAAAAACTGTTTTTT.

The CDR3 region is CASSLLAGAGEQYF. DNA for the CDR3: TGCGCCAGCAGCCTACTAGCGGGAGCCGGCGAGCAGTACTTC. The chain is built from TRBV5-1 and TRBJ2-7, with 11 bases lining up with TRBD2. The V gene end was trimmed by 4 bases and the J gene end by 6 bases; junction bases not matched to a gene: 6. There are 14 residues in the CDR3. Germline CDR1 is SGHRS and CDR2 is YFSETQ.

The genes are TRBV12-3 or TRBV12-4 and TRBJ1-4; TRBD1 might be the D (5 bases). This CDR3 contains 12 residues. Trimming stripped 4 bases from V and 10 bases from J, with 10 bases between. CDR3 protein: CASSSGRVKLFF. The CDR3 DNA sequence: TGTGCCAGCAGTTCCGGCAGGGTAAAACTGTTTTTT.

The rearrangement links TRBV30 to TRBJ1-6; D is unclear. CDR1 is GTSNPN and CDR2 is SVGIG in the germline V gene (reference sequence). V dropped 3 bases and J dropped 10 bases, with 19 bases sitting between them. The CDR3 length is 15 residues. CDR3 sequence (DNA): TGTGCCTGGAGACGCGCCAGGCCATTTTTATCACCCCTCCACTTT. Translated: CAWRRARPFLSPLHF.

This clone was seen a handful of times. This rearrangement joins TRBV24-1 to TRBJ2-2, with D perhaps matching TRBD1 (6 bases). Germline CDR1 reads KGHDR; CDR2 reads SFDVKD. The CDR3 consists of 15 residues. V was pared by 3 bases and J by 4 bases, with 11 bases between. CDR3 nucleotides: TGTGCCACCAGTGATCCCGGGACAAGCACCGGGGAGCTGTTTTTT. This codes for CATSDPGTSTGELFF.

This chain connects TRBV5-6 to TRBJ2-3; perhaps TRBD2 as D (6 bases). Between the trimmed V and J ends, which lost 2 bases and 2 bases, there was a span of 12 bases. Germline V gene data show CDR1 as SGHDT and CDR2 as YYEEEE. There are 15 residues in the CDR3. CDR3 DNA: TGTGCCAGCAGCTTATTTAGCGGAAACACAGATACGCAGTATTTT. Translated, it gives CASSLFSGNTDTQYF.

Remarks on this clone: Other DNA sequences in the sample encode the same CDR3. J is TRBJ2-1 and V is TRBV7-2, with D possibly TRBD2 on 5 matching bases. Deletions cut 5 bases from V and 0 bases from J, with 11 bases between. The CDR3 is 15 amino acids. Germline V lookup: CDR1 SGHTA, CDR2 FQGNSA. CDR3 protein: CASSPSGSSYNEQFF. CDR3 nucleotides: TGTGCCAGCAGCCCGAGTGGGAGCTCCTACAATGAGCAGTTCTTC. The complete variable domain, with remaining parts taken from reference TRBV7-2 and TRBJ2-1, reads GAGVSQSPSNKVTEKGKDVELRCDPISGHTALYWYRQSLGQGLEFLIYFQGNSAPDKSGLPSDRFSAERTGGSVSTLTIQRTQQEDSAVYLCASSPSGSSYNEQFFGPGTRLTVL.